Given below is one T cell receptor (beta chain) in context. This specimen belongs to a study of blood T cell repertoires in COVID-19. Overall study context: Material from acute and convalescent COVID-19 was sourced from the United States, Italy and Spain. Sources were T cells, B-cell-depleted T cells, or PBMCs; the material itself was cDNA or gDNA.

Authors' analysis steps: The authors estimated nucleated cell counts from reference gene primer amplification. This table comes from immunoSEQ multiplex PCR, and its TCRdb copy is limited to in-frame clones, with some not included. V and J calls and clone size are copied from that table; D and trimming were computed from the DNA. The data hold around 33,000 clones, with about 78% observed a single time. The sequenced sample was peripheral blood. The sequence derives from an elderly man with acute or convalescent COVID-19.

CDR3 DNA: TGTGCCAGCAGCTTGGGACTAGCTGAAAAGACCCAGTACTTC. Protein product: CASSLGLAEKTQYF. The chain couples TRBV7-2 to TRBJ2-5; 9 bases map to TRBD2. The CDR3 has 14 amino acids. Germline CDR1 SGHTA, CDR2 FQGNSA. Germline trimming cut 3 bases from V and 6 bases from J; bases unmatched to any gene: 5. Supplemented by reference TRBV7-2 and TRBJ2-5, the full variable domain reads GAGVSQSPSNKVTEKGKDVELRCDPISGHTALYWYRQSLGQGLEFLIYFQGNSAPDKSGLPSDRFSAERTGGSVSTLTIQRTQQEDSAVYLCASSLGLAEKTQYFGPGTRLLVL.